Listed below are T cell receptor beta chains from one sample, sequenced in a study of T cell repertoires in cytomegalovirus infection. TCRdb fed the reads into MiXCR, producing one record per CDR3 protein. The repertoire holds around 430,000 distinct CDR3 sequences, with roughly 42% as singletons. Their antigens are not known. The specimen was cultured PBMCs, collected from culture after CMV antigen stimulation. The receptors derive from a human donor in good health (CMV status not recorded). Some clones in this sample may be carry-over from other donors' samples. CDR3s include the opening cysteine and the closing phenylalanine or tryptophan. The order of the fields is clone size, D gene, J gene, V gene, CDR3 DNA, CDR3 protein. The D gene is left open where the match is weak. Only some rows state a clone size, as once, few, many or a class for expanded clones.

.	TRBD2	TRBJ2-1	TRBV15	TGTGCCACCAGCACCCGGACTAGCGGGAGCAATGAGCAGTTCTTC	CATSTRTSGSNEQFF
few	.	TRBJ2-4	TRBV27	TGTGCCAGCAGTTTATACTACGGCGCCAAAAACATTCAGTACTTC	CASSLYYGAKNIQYF
.	TRBD1	TRBJ2-1	TRBV19	TGTGCCAGTAGTCTCCGCACAGGGGTTTTAATCAATGAGCAGTTCTTC	CASSLRTGVLINEQFF
.	.	TRBJ2-2	TRBV4-3	TGCGCCAGCAGCCAAGATCGGGCCTATTTGGACGGGGAGCTGTTTTTT	CASSQDRAYLDGELFF
few	.	TRBJ2-1	TRBV12-3/TRBV12-4	TGTGCCAGCAGTCTTAACCTGGACAATGAGCAGTTCTTC	CASSLNLDNEQFF
.	.	TRBJ1-1	TRBV5-1	TGCGCCAGCAGTCCTATAGGGACTGAAGCTTTCTTT	CASSPIGTEAFF
.	TRBD2	TRBJ2-1	TRBV11-2	TGTGCCAGCAGCCTTAGCGGGGGACTCAACGGGGAGCAGTTCTTC	CASSLSGGLNGEQFF
few	.	TRBJ2-2	TRBV6-1	TGTGCCAGCAGTGCATGGGGACAATCCACCGGGGAGCTGTTTTTT	CASSAWGQSTGELFF
.	.	TRBJ1-5	TRBV6-1	TGTGCCAGCAGTGAAGCCGGGGACCCGAGCAATCAGCCCCAGCATTTT	CASSEAGDPSNQPQHF
.	TRBD2	TRBJ2-1	TRBV4-2	TGTGCCAGCAGCCCCAAGCGGGAGTGGTCCATAAATGAGCAGTTCTTC	CASSPKREWSINEQFF
many	.	TRBJ1-2	TRBV7-2	TGTGCCAGCAGCCTCGGGACTGCTTATGGCTACACCTTC	CASSLGTAYGYTF
.	.	TRBJ2-4	TRBV5-6	TGTGCCAGCAGCTTAGAGCTAGCCAAAAACATTCAGTACTTC	CASSLELAKNIQYF
few	TRBD2	TRBJ2-3	TRBV7-2	TGTGCCAGCAGCTCCAGGGCGGGAGACACAGATACGCAGTATTTT	CASSSRAGDTDTQYF
.	.	TRBJ1-5	TRBV20-1	TGCAGTGCTAGTCATTATAGCAATCAGCCCCAGCATTTT	CSASHYSNQPQHF
few	.	TRBJ1-1	TRBV6-1	TGTGCCAGCAGTGACAGGGGGAACACTGAAGCTTTCTTT	CASSDRGNTEAFF
few	TRBD2	TRBJ2-5	TRBV6-2/TRBV6-3	TGTGCCAGCAGTTCCAACACGGTTAGCGGGAGATACGAGACCCAGTACTTC	CASSSNTVSGRYETQYF
.	.	TRBJ1-5	TRBV6-1	TGTGCCAGCAGTCGGACCCTCGGGCAGCCCCAGCATTTT	CASSRTLGQPQHF
.	.	TRBJ1-5	TRBV7-9	TGTGCCAGCAGCTTAGAATCGTCCAGGGTGCCCCAGCATTTT	CASSLESSRVPQHF
few	.	TRBJ2-3	TRBV11-2	TGTGCCAGCAGCTTAAGGGGACCACGCACAGATACGCAGTATTTT	CASSLRGPRTDTQYF
.	TRBD1	TRBJ2-1	TRBV27	TGTGCCAGCAGCCTGAGACTCTCGGGACAGGGGATACCAGGGTGGGATGAGCAGTTCTTC	CASSLRLSGQGIPGWDEQFF
.	.	TRBJ2-3	TRBV20-1	TGCAGTGCTAGAGCCCCGAGCGGGACAACGCAGTATTTT	CSARAPSGTTQYF
once	.	TRBJ2-7	TRBV4-1	TGCGCCAGCAGCCAAGACCGACGGAATATCTACGAGCAGTACTTC	CASSQDRRNIYEQYF
.	TRBD1	TRBJ2-7	TRBV19	TGTGCCAGTAGTACACAGGGGGCTGGCTACGAGCAGTACTTC	CASSTQGAGYEQYF
few	TRBD1	TRBJ1-6	TRBV12-3/TRBV12-4	TGTGCCAGCAGCAGCGACAGGGGCCGCTCACCCCTCCACTTT	CASSSDRGRSPLHF
few	TRBD1	TRBJ1-4	TRBV12-3/TRBV12-4	TGTGCCAGCAGCCGACAGGGACAGGTTGAAAAACTGTTTTTT	CASSRQGQVEKLFF
.	TRBD1	TRBJ1-1	TRBV2	TGTGCCAGCAGGACAGGGAGAATGAACACTGAAGCTTTCTTT	CASRTGRMNTEAFF
.	.	TRBJ2-5	TRBV3-1	TGTGCCAGCAGCCCAAACTTTAAGGGGACCCAGTACTTC	CASSPNFKGTQYF
few	.	TRBJ2-5	TRBV12-3/TRBV12-4	TGTGCCAGCAGTTTATCTAACAGCAAAGAGACCCAGTACTTC	CASSLSNSKETQYF
few	TRBD1	TRBJ2-7	TRBV6-2/TRBV6-3	TGTGCCAGCAGCCCCTCCGGGACAGGGGACTACGAGCAGTACTTC	CASSPSGTGDYEQYF
few	TRBD1	TRBJ1-1	TRBV7-9	TGTGCCAGCAGCTGGACAGGGGGCGTTTCTGAAGCTTTCTTT	CASSWTGGVSEAFF
.	TRBD2	TRBJ2-3	TRBV5-4	TGTGCCACATTTAGCGGGAGCCTTCAAGGCACAGATACGCAGTATTTT	CATFSGSLQGTDTQYF
.	TRBD2	TRBJ2-5	TRBV7-6	TGTGCCAGCAGCTTCCTAGCGGGAGGGCCAGAGACCCAGTACTTC	CASSFLAGGPETQYF
.	.	TRBJ1-5	TRBV27	TGTGCCAGCAGTTTAGTGGGGTTTGGTGAGCTCAATCAGCCCCAGCATTTT	CASSLVGFGELNQPQHF
.	.	TRBJ1-6	TRBV7-6	TGTGCCGGCTCCCGGGGGCCCGGTGCACCCCTCCACTTT	CAGSRGPGAPLHF
few	.	TRBJ2-1	TRBV28	TGTGCCAGCAGTTCAGGGGAGGAGAGCGACGAGCAGTTCTTC	CASSSGEESDEQFF
few	TRBD2	TRBJ2-7	TRBV12-3/TRBV12-4	TGTGCCAGCACCCTCGCGGGGACTAGAGACGAGCAGTACTTC	CASTLAGTRDEQYF
many	.	TRBJ2-7	TRBV6-1	TGTGCCAGCAGTGAAACCCTAGCCTCCTACGAGCAGTACTTC	CASSETLASYEQYF
.	.	TRBJ1-1	TRBV7-9	TGTGCCAGCAGCCGCGGGGGTATAGGACGGAAAATAGGTGAAGCTTTCTTT	CASSRGGIGRKIGEAFF
.	.	TRBJ2-1	TRBV2	TGTGCCAGCAGTGGCGGGACGCCGGGGCCCTACAATGAGCAGTTCTTC	CASSGGTPGPYNEQFF
.	.	TRBJ1-1	TRBV7-2	TGTGCCAGCAACCCCACTGAAGCTTTCTTT	CASNPTEAFF
.	TRBD1	TRBJ2-1	TRBV11-2	TGTGCCAGCAGCCGGGACAGGCGTTCCTACAATGAGCAGTTCTTC	CASSRDRRSYNEQFF
.	.	TRBJ1-1	TRBV10-3	TGTGCCATCATCCCGAACACTGAAGCTTTCTTT	CAIIPNTEAFF
.	.	TRBJ2-3	TRBV19	TGTGCCAGTTGGGGGTTTAGCACAGATACGCAGTATTTT	CASWGFSTDTQYF
.	.	TRBJ2-1	TRBV4-1	TGCGCCAGCAGCCAACTAGTCAGGGATGAGCAGTTCTTC	CASSQLVRDEQFF
.	.	TRBJ2-1	TRBV6-5	TGTGCCAGCAGTTACTCGTCCCCGGGACGAGTCGGGAATGAGCAGTTCTTC	CASSYSSPGRVGNEQFF
.	TRBD1	TRBJ2-5	TRBV7-9	TGTGCCAGCACCCTCGGCAGACAGGGGGCTTTGGAGACCCAGTACTTC	CASTLGRQGALETQYF